This record looks at one T cell receptor (beta chain) sequence and its context. This clone's antigen is unknown. One base away there is no much larger clone; base qualities are not given. One collaborating source in Seattle enrolled patients during active infection and followed them longitudinally through the course of disease. Collaborating institutions collected whole blood in K2EDTA tubes following their own protocols. For TCRbeta analysis, collaborator samples were shipped as frozen whole blood, as isolated PBMCs, or as DNA extracted from either sample type. These data are taken from a study of blood T cell repertoires in COVID-19 (TCRdb year 2020). Concerning the study at large: Collaborator samples came from the United States, Italy and Spain and covered acute and convalescent phases of COVID-19. The prospective study material was composed of cDNA or gDNA derived from T cells, B-cell-depleted T cells, or PBMCs. The repertoires were made available in a free public database intended to serve as a resource for research on the immune response to SARS-CoV-2. HLA class I and class II types, where available, came from metadata supplied by the sample provider rather than from assay-based typing. The dataset comprised deeply sampled blood TCRbeta repertoires from subjects exposed to, actively infected with, or recovered from COVID-19. The sample metadata nearly always contained a de-identified subject ID, COVID-19 status, age in years and sex. The samples were drawn from two sources: the first 160 participants of the ongoing ImmuneRACE study, and 1,000 to 1,500 subjects contributed by 6 global collaborators.

The immunoSEQ Assay, a bias-controlled multiplex PCR, was used to amplify TCRbeta CDR3 regions from genomic DNA. Per the source publication's procedure: Within the assay, amplification of reference gene primers was used to estimate how many nucleated cells each sample contained. To quantify the absolute abundance of each unique TCRbeta CDR3 rearrangement, sequence reads were collapsed and filtered. For each sample, productive Simpson clonality was calculated as the square root of Simpson's diversity index over productive rearrangements. TCRdb retrieved this table from immuneACCESS and kept in-frame rearrangements only. Not all clones are present; in checked studies, unresolved V genes account for under half, and no reason is known for the remainder. The V and J calls and the clone size are those of that table, but D and trimming were determined from the DNA. A total of 200,000 to 250,000 clones appear in this sample, roughly 80% of them only once. The top ten clonotypes cover roughly 7.4% of the sample.

Study-wide findings and limitations: How much clinical and demographic metadata was included differed by source and by participant, and the metadata was provided uncurated.

Sequencing was carried out using peripheral blood. This TCR was sampled from a woman of 80 years or more with COVID-19, enrolled during active disease.

In nucleotide form, the sequence is TGTGCCAGCAGTGAACAGGGGACAGGGGTACAAGAGACCCAGTACTTC. Its coded protein is CASSEQGTGVQETQYF. The sequence is built from TRBV6-1 and TRBJ2-5, and 10 bases in between align with TRBD1. CDR1 and CDR2 are drawn from the germline V gene: MNHNS, SASEGT. Compared with germline, V lacks 2 bases and J lacks 2 bases; bases without a gene match: 5. Measured from the cysteine to the phenylalanine, the CDR3 is 16 residues long. Just the 48-base CDR3 DNA is kept, in frame starting at base 1.